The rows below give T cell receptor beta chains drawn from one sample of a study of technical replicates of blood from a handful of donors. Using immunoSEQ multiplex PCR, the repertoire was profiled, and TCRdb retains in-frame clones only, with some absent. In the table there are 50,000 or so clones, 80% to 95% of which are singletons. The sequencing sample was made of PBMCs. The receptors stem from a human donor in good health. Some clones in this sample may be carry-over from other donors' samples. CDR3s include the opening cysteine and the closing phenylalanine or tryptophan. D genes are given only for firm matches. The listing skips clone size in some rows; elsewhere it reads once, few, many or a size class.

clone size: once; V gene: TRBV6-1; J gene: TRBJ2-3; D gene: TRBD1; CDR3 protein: CASVGTGGSDTQYF; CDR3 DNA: TGTGCCAGCGTGGGGACAGGGGGGTCAGATACGCAGTATTTT
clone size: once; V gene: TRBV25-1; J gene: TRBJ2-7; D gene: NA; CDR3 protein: CASSPDSNLRWQYF; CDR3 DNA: TGTGCCAGCAGTCCCGACTCCAACTTACGATGGCAGTACTTC
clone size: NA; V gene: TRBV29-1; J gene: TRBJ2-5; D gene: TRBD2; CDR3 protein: CSVNPSGRDGETQYF; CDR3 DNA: TGCAGCGTAAATCCTAGCGGGAGAGATGGGGAGACCCAGTACTTC
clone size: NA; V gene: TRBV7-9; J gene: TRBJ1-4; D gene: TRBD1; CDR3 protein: CASSFTTGENEKLFF; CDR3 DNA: TGTGCCAGCAGCTTCACGACAGGGGAGAATGAAAAACTGTTTTTT
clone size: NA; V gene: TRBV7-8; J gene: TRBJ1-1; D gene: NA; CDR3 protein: CASSAQGYSNTEAFF; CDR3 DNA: TGTGCCAGCAGCGCCCAGGGTTATTCGAACACTGAAGCTTTCTTT
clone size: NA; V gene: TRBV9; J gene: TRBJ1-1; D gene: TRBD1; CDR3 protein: CASSPRTGVDTEAFF; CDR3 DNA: TGTGCCAGCAGCCCTCGGACAGGGGTGGACACTGAAGCTTTCTTT
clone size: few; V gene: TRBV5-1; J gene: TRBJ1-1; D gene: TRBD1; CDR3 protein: CASSFSRTGGTEAFF; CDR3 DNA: TGCGCCAGCAGCTTCTCTCGGACAGGGGGCACTGAAGCTTTCTTT
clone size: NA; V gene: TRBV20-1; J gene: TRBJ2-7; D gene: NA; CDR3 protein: CSAARTYEQYF; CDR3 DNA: TGCAGTGCTGCGCGGACCTACGAGCAGTACTTC
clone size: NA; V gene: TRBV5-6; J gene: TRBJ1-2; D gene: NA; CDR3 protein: CASSLWPGNYGYTF; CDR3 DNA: TGTGCCAGCAGCTTGTGGCCGGGAAACTATGGCTACACCTTC
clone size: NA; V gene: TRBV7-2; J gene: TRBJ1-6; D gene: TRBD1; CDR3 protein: CASSRTQGANNSPLHF; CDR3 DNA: TGTGCCAGCAGCCGGACACAGGGGGCCAATAATTCACCCCTCCACTTT
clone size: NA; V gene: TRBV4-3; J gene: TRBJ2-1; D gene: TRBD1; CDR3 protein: CASSARDRVGQFF; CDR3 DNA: TGCGCCAGCAGCGCCCGGGACAGGGTGGGGCAGTTCTTC
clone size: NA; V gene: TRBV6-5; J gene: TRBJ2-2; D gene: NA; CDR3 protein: CASSYSRTAGELFF; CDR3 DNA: TGTGCCAGCAGTTACTCGAGAACGGCCGGGGAGCTGTTTTTT
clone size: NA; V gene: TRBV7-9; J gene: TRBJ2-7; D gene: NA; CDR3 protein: CASSLSGSYEQYF; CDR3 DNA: TGTGCCAGCAGCTTGTCGGGCTCCTACGAGCAGTACTTC
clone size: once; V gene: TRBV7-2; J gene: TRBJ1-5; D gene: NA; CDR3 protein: CASSLGGSSNQPQHF; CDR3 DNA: TGTGCCAGCAGCTTAGGTGGGAGCAGCAATCAGCCCCAGCATTTT
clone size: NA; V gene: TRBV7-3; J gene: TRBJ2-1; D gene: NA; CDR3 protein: CASSLGFSSYNEQFF; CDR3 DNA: TGTGCCAGCAGCTTGGGCTTCAGCTCCTACAATGAGCAGTTCTTC
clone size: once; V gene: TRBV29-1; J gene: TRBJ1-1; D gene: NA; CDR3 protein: CSVVSRANAEAFF; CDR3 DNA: TGCAGCGTTGTATCCAGGGCCAACGCTGAAGCTTTCTTT
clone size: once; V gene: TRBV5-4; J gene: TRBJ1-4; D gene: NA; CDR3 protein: CASSIQTAGEKLFF; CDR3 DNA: TGTGCCAGCAGTATACAGACAGCCGGCGAAAAACTGTTTTTT
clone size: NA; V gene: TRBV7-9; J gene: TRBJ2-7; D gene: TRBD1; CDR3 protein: CASSLNIVGTGDYEQYF; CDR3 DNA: TGTGCCAGCAGCTTAAACATCGTCGGGACAGGGGACTACGAGCAGTACTTC
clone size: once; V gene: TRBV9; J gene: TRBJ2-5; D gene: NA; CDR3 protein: CASSVSPVPQETQYF; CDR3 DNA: TGTGCCAGCAGCGTATCACCGGTTCCCCAAGAGACCCAGTACTTC
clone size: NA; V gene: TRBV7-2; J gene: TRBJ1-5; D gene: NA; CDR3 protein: CASGRHQSNQPQHF; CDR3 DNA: TGTGCCAGCGGTCGACACCAGAGCAATCAGCCCCAGCATTTT
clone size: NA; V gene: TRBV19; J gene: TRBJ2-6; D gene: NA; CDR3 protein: CASSQGSGANVLTF; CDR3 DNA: TGTGCCAGTAGTCAGGGCTCTGGGGCCAACGTCCTGACTTTC
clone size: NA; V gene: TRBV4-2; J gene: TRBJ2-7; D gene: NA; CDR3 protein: CASSQGGETSYEQYF; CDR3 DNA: TGTGCCAGCAGCCAAGGCGGGGAAACCTCCTACGAGCAGTACTTC
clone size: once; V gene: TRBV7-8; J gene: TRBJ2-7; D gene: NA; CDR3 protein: CASSFVLNEQYF; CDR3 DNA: TGTGCCAGCAGCTTCGTCCTTAACGAGCAGTACTTC
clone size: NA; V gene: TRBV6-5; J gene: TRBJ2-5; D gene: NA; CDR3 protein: CASSPTWPETQYF; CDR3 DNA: TGTGCCAGCAGCCCGACTTGGCCGGAGACCCAGTACTTC
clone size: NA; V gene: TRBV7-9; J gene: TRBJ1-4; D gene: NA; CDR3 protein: CASSLSAENEKLFF; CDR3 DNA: TGTGCCAGCAGCTTATCTGCGGAAAATGAAAAACTGTTTTTT
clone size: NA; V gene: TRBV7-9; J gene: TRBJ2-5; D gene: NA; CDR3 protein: CASSLVSGQETQYF; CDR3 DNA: TGTGCCAGCAGCTTAGTGAGCGGTCAAGAGACCCAGTACTTC
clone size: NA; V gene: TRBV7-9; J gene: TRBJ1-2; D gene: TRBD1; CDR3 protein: CASSSRDSFRYGYTF; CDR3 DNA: TGTGCCAGCAGCTCACGGGACAGTTTTAGGTATGGCTACACCTTC
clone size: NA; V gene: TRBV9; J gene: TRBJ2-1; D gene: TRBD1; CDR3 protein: CASSALWDRGNNEQFF; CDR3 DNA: TGTGCCAGCAGCGCTCTATGGGACAGGGGTAACAATGAGCAGTTCTTC
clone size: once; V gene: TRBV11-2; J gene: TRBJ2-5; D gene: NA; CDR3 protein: CASSLRVSKQETQYF; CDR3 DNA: TGTGCCAGCAGCCTCCGGGTCTCTAAACAAGAGACCCAGTACTTC
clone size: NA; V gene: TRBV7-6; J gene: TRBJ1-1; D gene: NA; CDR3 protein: CASSLVAGNTEAFF; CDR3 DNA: TGTGCCAGCAGCTTAGTGGCAGGGAACACTGAAGCTTTCTTT
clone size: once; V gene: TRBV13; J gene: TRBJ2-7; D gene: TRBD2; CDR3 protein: CASSLGASGTSYEQYF; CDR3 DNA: TGTGCCAGCAGCTTAGGGGCTAGCGGGACGTCCTACGAGCAGTACTTC
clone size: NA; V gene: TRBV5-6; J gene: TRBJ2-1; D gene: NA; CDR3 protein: CASSSLAGSPSRQFF; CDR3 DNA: TGTGCCAGCAGCTCCCTGGCGGGATCTCCCTCTCGGCAGTTCTTC
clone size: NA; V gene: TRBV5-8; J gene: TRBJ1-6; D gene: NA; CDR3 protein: CASSAGGPAARSPLHF; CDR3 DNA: TGTGCCAGCAGCGCCGGCGGGCCGGCCGCTAGATCACCCCTCCACTTT
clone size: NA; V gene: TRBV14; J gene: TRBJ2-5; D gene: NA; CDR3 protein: CASSQRQATGETQYF; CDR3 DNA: TGTGCCAGCAGCCAAAGACAGGCAACAGGGGAGACCCAGTACTTC
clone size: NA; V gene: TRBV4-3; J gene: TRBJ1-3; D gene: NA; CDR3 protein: CASSQDRGSGNTIYF; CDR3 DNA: TGCGCCAGCAGCCAAGATAGAGGGTCTGGAAACACCATATATTTT
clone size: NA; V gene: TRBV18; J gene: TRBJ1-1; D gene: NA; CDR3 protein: CASSQQELTEAFF; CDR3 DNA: TGTGCCAGCTCACAACAGGAACTCACTGAAGCTTTCTTT
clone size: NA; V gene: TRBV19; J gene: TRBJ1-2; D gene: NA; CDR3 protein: CASTSGTPLNYGYTF; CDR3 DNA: TGTGCCAGTACTTCCGGGACACCTCTTAACTATGGCTACACCTTC
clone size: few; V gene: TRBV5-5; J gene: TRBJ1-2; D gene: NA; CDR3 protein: CASSYRENYGYTF; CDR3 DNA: TGTGCCAGCAGCTACAGGGAAAACTATGGCTACACCTTC
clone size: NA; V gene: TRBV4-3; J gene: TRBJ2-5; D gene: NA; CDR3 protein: CASSQRASRAVQETQYF; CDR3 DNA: TGCGCCAGCAGCCAACGGGCCTCCAGGGCGGTGCAAGAGACCCAGTACTTC
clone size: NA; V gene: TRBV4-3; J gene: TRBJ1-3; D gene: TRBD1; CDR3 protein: CASSQDRQGGTIYF; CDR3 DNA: TGCGCCAGCAGCCAAGATCGACAGGGTGGGACCATATATTTT
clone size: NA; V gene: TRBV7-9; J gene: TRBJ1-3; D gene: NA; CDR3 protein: CASSIPVTPGNTIYF; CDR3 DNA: TGTGCCAGCAGCATCCCTGTGACTCCTGGAAACACCATATATTTT
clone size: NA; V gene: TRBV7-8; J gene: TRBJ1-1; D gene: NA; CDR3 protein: CASSFEQGWAFF; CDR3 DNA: TGTGCCAGCAGCTTCGAACAGGGATGGGCTTTCTTT
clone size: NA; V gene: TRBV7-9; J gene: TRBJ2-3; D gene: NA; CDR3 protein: CASSLFGTTDTDTQYF; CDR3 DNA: TGTGCCAGCAGCTTATTTGGGACAACCGACACAGATACGCAGTATTTT
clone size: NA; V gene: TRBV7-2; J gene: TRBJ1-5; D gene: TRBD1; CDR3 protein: CASSRSDRGNQPQHF; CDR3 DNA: TGTGCCAGCAGCCGCTCGGACAGGGGTAATCAGCCCCAGCATTTT
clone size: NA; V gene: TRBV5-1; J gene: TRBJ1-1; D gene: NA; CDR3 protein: CASSLEPGPHTEAFF; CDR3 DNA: TGCGCCAGCAGCTTGGAACCAGGGCCCCACACTGAAGCTTTCTTT
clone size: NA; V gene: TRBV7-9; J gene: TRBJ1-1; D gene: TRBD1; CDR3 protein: CASRTTGGPLEAFF; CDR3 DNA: TGTGCCAGCAGGACCACAGGGGGCCCGCTTGAAGCTTTCTTT
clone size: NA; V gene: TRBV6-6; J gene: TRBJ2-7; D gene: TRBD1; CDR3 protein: CASSSPGQIYEQYF; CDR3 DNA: TGTGCCAGCAGTTCCCCGGGACAGATCTACGAGCAGTACTTC
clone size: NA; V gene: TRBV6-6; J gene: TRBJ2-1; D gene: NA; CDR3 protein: CASTRTEGGGNEQFF; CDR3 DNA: TGTGCCAGCACTCGAACGGAGGGAGGGGGCAATGAGCAGTTCTTC
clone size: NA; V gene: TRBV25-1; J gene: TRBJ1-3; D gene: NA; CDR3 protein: CASSDGQGGNTIYF; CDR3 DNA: TGTGCCAGCAGTGACGGCCAGGGTGGAAACACCATATATTTT